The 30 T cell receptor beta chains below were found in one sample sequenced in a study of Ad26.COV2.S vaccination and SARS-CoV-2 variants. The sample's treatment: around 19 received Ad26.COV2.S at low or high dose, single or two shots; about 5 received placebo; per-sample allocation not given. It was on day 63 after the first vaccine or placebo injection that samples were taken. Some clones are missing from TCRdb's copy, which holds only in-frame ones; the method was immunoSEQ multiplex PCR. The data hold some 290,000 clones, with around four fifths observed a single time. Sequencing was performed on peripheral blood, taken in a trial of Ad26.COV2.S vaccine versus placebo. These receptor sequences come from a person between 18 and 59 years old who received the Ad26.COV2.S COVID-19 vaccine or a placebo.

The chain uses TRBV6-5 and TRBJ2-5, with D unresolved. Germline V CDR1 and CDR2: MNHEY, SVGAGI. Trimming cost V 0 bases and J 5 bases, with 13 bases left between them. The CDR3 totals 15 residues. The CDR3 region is CASSYSAQATETQYF. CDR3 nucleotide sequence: TGTGCCAGCAGTTACTCGGCGCAGGCCACGGAGACCCAGTACTTC.

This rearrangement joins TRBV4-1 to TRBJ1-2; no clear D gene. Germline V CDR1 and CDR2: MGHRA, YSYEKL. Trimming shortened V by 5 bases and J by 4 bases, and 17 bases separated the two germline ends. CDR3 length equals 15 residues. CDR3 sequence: CASSERVPALYGYTF. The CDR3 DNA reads TGCGCCAGCAGCGAGAGGGTTCCAGCCCTCTATGGCTACACCTTC.

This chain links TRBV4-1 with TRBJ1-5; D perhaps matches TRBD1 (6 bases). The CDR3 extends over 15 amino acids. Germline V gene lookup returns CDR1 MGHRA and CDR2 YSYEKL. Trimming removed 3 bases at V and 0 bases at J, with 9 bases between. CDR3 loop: CASSQTGISNQPQHF. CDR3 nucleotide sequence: TGCGCCAGCAGCCAGACAGGAATTAGCAATCAGCCCCAGCATTTT.

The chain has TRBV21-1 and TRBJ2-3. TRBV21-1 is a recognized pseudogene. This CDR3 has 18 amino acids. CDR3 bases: TGTGCCAGCAGCAAAACGAGGTGTACTGGACCGAGCACAGATACGCAGTATTTT. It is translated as CASSKTRCTGPSTDTQYF.

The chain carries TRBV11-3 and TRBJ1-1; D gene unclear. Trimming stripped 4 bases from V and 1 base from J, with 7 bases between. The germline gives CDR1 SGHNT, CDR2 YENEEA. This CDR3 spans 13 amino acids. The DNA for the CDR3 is TGTGCCAGCAGCTCCCGACAGAACACTGAAGCTTTCTTT. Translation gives CASSSRQNTEAFF.

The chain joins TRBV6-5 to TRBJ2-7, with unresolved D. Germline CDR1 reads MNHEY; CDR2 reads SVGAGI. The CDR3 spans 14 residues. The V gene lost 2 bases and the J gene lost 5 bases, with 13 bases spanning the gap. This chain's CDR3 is CASSYRRSLDEQYF. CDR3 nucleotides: TGTGCCAGCAGTTACCGCAGGAGTCTTGACGAGCAGTACTTC.

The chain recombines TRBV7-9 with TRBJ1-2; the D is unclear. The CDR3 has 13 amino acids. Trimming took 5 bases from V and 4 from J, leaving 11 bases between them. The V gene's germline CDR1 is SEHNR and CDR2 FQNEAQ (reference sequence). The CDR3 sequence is CASSPDGSYGYTF. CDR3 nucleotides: TGTGCCAGCAGCCCTGACGGCTCCTATGGCTACACCTTC.

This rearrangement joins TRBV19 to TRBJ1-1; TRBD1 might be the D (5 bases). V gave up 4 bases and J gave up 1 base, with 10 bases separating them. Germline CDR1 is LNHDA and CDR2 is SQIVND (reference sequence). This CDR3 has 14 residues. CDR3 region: CASSTGRGNTEAFF. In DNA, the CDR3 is TGTGCCAGTAGTACGGGACGGGGGAACACTGAAGCTTTCTTT.

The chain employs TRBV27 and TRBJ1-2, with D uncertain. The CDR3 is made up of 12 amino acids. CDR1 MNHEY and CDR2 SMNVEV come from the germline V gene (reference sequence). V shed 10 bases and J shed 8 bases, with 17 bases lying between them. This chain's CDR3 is CATATSSRGYTF. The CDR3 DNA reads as TGTGCCACCGCGACATCCTCTCGGGGCTACACCTTC.

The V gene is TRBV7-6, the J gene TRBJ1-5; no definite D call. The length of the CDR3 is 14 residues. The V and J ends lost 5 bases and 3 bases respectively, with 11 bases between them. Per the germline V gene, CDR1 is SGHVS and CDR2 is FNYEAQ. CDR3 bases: TGTGCCAGCAGCCCTGACACCGTCAATCAGCCCCAGCATTTT. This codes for CASSPDTVNQPQHF.

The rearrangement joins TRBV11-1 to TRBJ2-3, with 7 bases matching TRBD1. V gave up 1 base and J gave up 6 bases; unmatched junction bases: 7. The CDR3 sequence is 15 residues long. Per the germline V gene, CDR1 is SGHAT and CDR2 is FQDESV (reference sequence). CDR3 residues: CASSLVGTAVDTQYF. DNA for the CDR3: TGTGCCAGCAGCTTAGTAGGGACAGCGGTGGATACGCAGTATTTT.

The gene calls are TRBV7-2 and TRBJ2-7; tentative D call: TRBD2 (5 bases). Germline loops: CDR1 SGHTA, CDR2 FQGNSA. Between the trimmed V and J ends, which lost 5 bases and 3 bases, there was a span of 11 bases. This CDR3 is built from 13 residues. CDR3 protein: CASSHTGSYEQYF. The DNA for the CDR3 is TGTGCCAGCAGCCACACGGGGAGCTACGAGCAGTACTTC.

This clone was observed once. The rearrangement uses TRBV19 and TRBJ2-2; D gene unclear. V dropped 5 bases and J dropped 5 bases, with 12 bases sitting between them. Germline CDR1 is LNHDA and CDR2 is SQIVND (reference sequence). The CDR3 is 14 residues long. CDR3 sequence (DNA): TGTGCCAGTAGTTTGGGTGGTTCTACCGGGGAGCTGTTTTTT. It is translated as CASSLGGSTGELFF. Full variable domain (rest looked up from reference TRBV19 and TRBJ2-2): DGGITQSPKYLFRKEGQNVTLSCEQNLNHDAMYWYRQDPGQGLRLIYYSQIVNDFQKGDIAEGYSVSREKKESFPLTVTSAQKNPTAFYLCASSLGGSTGELFFGEGSRLTVL.

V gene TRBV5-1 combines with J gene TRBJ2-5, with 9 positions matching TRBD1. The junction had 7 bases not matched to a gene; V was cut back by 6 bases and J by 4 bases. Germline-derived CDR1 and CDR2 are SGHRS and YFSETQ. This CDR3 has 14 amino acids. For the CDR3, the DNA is TGCGCCAGCAACCCGGGACAGGGTCGAGAGACCCAGTACTTC. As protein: CASNPGQGRETQYF.

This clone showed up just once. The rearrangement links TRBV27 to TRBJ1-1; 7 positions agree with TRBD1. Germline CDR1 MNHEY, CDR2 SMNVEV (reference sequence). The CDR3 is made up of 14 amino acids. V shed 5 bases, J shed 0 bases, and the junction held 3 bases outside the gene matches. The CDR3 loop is CASSTDRLNTEAFF. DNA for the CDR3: TGTGCCAGCAGTACGGACAGGTTGAACACTGAAGCTTTCTTT.

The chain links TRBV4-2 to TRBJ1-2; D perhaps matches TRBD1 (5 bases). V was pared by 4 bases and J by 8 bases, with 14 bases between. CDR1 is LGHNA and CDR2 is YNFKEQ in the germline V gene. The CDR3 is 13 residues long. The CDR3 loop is CASSLRGAFGYTF. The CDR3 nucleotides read TGTGCCAGCAGCCTCCGAGGGGCCTTCGGCTACACCTTC.

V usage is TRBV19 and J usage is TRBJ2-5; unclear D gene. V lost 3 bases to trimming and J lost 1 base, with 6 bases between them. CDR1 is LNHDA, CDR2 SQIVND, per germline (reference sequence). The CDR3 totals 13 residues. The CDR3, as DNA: TGTGCCAGTAGTATTCGGGTCCAAGAGACCCAGTACTTC. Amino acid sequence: CASSIRVQETQYF.

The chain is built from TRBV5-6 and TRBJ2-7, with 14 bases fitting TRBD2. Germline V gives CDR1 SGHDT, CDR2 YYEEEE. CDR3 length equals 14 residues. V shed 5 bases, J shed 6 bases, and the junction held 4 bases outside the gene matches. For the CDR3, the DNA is TGTGCCAGCAGATCTGGGACTAGCGGGGGCGAGCAGTACTTC. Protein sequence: CASRSGTSGGEQYF. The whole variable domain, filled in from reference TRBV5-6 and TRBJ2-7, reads DAGVTQSPTHLIKTRGQQVTLRCSPKSGHDTVSWYQQALGQGPQFIFQYYEEEERQRGNFPDRFSGHQFPNYSSELNVNALLLGDSALYLCASRSGTSGGEQYFGPGTRLTVT.

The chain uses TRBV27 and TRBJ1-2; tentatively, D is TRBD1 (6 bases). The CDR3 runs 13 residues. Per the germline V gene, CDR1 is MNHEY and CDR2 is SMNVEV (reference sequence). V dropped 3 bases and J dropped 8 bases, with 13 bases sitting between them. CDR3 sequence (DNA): TGTGCCAGCAGTTTTGCTGGGGGCGGGGGCTACACCTTC. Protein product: CASSFAGGGGYTF.

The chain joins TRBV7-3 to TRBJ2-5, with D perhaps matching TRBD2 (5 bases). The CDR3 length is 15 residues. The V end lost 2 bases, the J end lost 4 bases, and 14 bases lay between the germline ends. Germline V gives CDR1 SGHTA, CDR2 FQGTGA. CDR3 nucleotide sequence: TGTGCCAGCAGCTTATCGGGGTCCGAGGGAGAGACCCAGTACTTC. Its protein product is CASSLSGSEGETQYF.

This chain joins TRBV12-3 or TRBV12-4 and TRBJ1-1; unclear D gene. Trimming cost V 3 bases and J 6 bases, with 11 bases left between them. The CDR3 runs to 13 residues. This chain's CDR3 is CASSFSGSAEAFF. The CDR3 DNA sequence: TGTGCCAGCAGTTTTTCTGGAAGCGCTGAAGCTTTCTTT.

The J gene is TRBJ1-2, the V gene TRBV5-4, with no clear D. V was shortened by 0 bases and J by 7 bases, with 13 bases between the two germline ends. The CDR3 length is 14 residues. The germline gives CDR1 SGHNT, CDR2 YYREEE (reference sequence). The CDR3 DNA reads TGTGCCAGCAGCTTGGACAGTCCGGCGGGTGGCTACACCTTC. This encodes CASSLDSPAGGYTF.

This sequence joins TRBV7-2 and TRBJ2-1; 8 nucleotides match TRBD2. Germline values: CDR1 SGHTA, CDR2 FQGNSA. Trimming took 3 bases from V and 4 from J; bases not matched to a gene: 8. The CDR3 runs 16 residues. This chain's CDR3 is CASSFGGGWRYNEQFF. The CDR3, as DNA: TGTGCCAGCAGCTTCGGCGGGGGGTGGCGGTACAATGAGCAGTTCTTC.

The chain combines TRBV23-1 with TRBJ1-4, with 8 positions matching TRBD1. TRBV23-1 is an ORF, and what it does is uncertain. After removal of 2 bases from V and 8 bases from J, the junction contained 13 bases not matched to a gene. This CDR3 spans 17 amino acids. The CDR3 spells CASSQPGGEGKGEKLFF. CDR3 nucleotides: TGCGCCAGCAGTCAACCAGGGGGCGAGGGAAAAGGGGAAAAACTGTTTTTT.

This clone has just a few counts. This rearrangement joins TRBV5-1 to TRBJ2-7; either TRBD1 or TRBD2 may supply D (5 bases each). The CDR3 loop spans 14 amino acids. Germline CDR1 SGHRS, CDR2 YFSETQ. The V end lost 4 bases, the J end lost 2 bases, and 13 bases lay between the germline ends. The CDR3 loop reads CASSVAGTAYEQYF. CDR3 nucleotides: TGCGCCAGCAGCGTTGCAGGGACGGCCTACGAGCAGTACTTC.

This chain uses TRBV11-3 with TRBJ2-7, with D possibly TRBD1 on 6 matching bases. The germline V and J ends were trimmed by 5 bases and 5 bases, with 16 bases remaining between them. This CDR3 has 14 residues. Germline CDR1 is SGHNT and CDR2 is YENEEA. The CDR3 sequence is CASSTGRGSNEQYF. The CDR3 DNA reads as TGTGCCAGCAGCACCGGCAGGGGATCAAACGAGCAGTACTTC.

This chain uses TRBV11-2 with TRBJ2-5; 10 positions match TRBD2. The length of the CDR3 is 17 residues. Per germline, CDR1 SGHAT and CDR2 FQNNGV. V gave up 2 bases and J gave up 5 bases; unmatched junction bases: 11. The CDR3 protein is CASSLKLAGDGQETQYF. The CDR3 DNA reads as TGTGCCAGCAGCTTAAAGCTAGCGGGGGACGGTCAGGAGACCCAGTACTTC.

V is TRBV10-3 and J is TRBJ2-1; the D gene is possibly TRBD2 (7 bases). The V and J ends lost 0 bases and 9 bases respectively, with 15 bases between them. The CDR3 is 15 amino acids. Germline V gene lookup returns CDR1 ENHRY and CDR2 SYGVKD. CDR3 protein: CAISESTAGAPEQFF. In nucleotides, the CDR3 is TGTGCCATCAGTGAGTCGACGGCGGGGGCCCCTGAGCAGTTCTTC.

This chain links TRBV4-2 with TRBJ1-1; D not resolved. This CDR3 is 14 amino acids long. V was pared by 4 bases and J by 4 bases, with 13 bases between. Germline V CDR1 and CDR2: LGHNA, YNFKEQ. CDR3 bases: TGTGCCAGCAGCCGAGGTGCGCGGAGCACTGAAGCTTTCTTT. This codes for CASSRGARSTEAFF.

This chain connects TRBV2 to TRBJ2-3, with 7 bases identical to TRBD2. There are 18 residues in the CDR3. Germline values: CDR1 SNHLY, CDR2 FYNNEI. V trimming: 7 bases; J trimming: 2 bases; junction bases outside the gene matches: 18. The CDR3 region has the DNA TGTGCCAGCAATACTATAGACCCTCGGGGGGATTTCACAGATACGCAGTATTTT. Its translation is CASNTIDPRGDFTDTQYF.